This entry lists 16 T cell receptor beta chains sequenced from one sample in a study of CD8 T cells in Susac syndrome. When the RNA was reverse transcribed, random hexamers were used with an input of roughly 0.45 to 1 ug. One entry per CDR3 protein, called by TCRdb with MiXCR from the immunoSEQ multiplex PCR reads. This table holds about 120,000 distinct CDR3 sequences, 85% to 95% found once. Sample: CD8+ T cells from PBMCs. The receptors shown here come from a human donor in good health.

The J gene is TRBJ1-1, the V gene TRBV18, with unresolved D. V lost 5 bases and J lost 3, with 7 bases in between. Per the germline V gene, CDR1 is KGHSH and CDR2 is LQKENI. The CDR3 totals 12 residues. The CDR3 DNA sequence: TGTGCCAGCTCATCAATAGACACTGAAGCTTTCTTT. Its protein is CASSSIDTEAFF.

V gene TRBV7-2 combines with J gene TRBJ1-2; a weak D match, TRBD1 (5 bases). V was cut by 7 bases and J by 3 bases, with 21 bases left in between. The length of the CDR3 is 16 residues. Germline V gives CDR1 SGHTA, CDR2 FQGNSA. CDR3 DNA: TGTGCCAGCATCTTGACAGTAGGGCTTCCTCACTATGGCTACACCTTC. This codes for CASILTVGLPHYGYTF.

The chain recombines TRBV7-3 with TRBJ2-1; D is undetermined. The CDR3 is 17 residues long. Germline V lookup: CDR1 SGHTA, CDR2 FQGTGA. Trimming left V 2 bases short and J 5 bases short, with 19 bases between. The CDR3 coding sequence is TGTGCCAGCAGCTTATTTCCGGCCCCAATCGAAGACAATGAGCAGTTCTTC. As protein: CASSLFPAPIEDNEQFF.

This clonotype appeared once. The chain uses TRBV24-1 and TRBJ2-2; a weak D match, TRBD1 (5 bases). Germline CDR1 reads KGHDR; CDR2 reads SFDVKD. The CDR3 is 15 amino acids. Trimming removed 4 bases at V and 1 base at J, with 9 bases between. The CDR3 protein is CATSDRVKNTGELFF. CDR3 sequence (DNA): TGTGCCACCAGTGACAGGGTGAAGAACACCGGGGAGCTGTTTTTT.

CDR3 sequence (DNA): TGTGCCACCACCAAACATAATAGCGGGGGGGCCGATGAGCAGTTCTTC. Amino acids: CATTKHNSGGADEQFF. This chain uses TRBV24-1 with TRBJ2-1; 11 bases line up with TRBD2. The CDR3 sequence is 16 residues long. The germline CDR1 and CDR2 sequences are KGHDR and SFDVKD. V lost 8 bases to trimming and J lost 8 bases; unmatched junction nucleotides: 13.

The CDR3: CSVTREDWLNTEAFF. The CDR3 DNA follows: TGCAGCGTCACCAGGGAGGACTGGCTGAACACTGAAGCTTTCTTT. V gene TRBV29-1 combines with J gene TRBJ1-1, with D maybe TRBD1 (5 bases). Germline lookup yields CDR1 SQVTM and CDR2 ANQGSEA. Trimming cost V 6 bases and J 0 bases, with 17 bases left between them. The CDR3 is 15 residues long.

V gene TRBV5-4 combines with J gene TRBJ2-1; D is unresolved. There are 17 residues in the CDR3. The germline CDR1 and CDR2 sequences are SGHNT and YYREEE (reference sequence). V was clipped by 0 bases and J by 6 bases, with 19 bases between them. The CDR3 is CASSLAGTLGPPNEQFF. The CDR3 DNA is TGTGCCAGCAGCTTGGCCGGAACTCTGGGCCCCCCCAATGAGCAGTTCTTC. The full variable domain, completed using reference TRBV5-4 and TRBJ2-1, is ETGVTQSPTHLIKTRGQQVTLRCSSQSGHNTVSWYQQALGQGPQFIFQYYREEENGRGNFPPRFSGLQFPNYSSELNVNALELDDSALYLCASSLAGTLGPPNEQFFGPGTRLTVL.

This rearrangement joins TRBV7-8 to TRBJ2-7; 14 bases are shared with TRBD2. Germline-derived CDR1 and CDR2 are SGHVS and FQNEAQ. The CDR3 consists of 17 residues. V shed 4 bases, J shed 3 bases, and the junction held 8 bases outside the gene matches. In DNA, the CDR3 is TGTGCCAGCAGCTCCAGACTAGCGGGGGGGTATCTCTACGAGCAGTACTTC. Its translation is CASSSRLAGGYLYEQYF.

The chain combines TRBV5-1 with TRBJ2-2, with TRBD2 matching over 10 bases. The CDR3 runs to 16 residues. Trimming at V came to 3 bases and at J to 0 bases, leaving 2 bases not matched to a gene. Germline CDR1 is SGHRS and CDR2 is YFSETQ. Written as DNA, the CDR3 is TGCGCCAGCAGCTGGACTAGCGGAACGAACACCGGGGAGCTGTTTTTT. It translates to CASSWTSGTNTGELFF.

The chain carries TRBV5-4 and TRBJ1-1; TRBD1 might be the D (6 bases). CDR3 length: 15 amino acids. Trimming removed 0 bases at V and 0 bases at J, with 9 bases between. Germline V CDR1 and CDR2: SGHNT, YYREEE (reference sequence). CDR3 sequence: CASSLAGDMNTEAFF. The CDR3 DNA reads TGTGCCAGCAGCTTGGCCGGGGACATGAACACTGAAGCTTTCTTT.

This chain links TRBV29-1 with TRBJ1-1; possible D gene TRBD1, 5 bases. CDR1 and CDR2 (germline): SQVTM, ANQGSEA. The V end lost 7 bases, the J end lost 10 bases, and 22 bases lay between the germline ends. The CDR3 consists of 13 residues. CDR3 DNA sequence: TGCAGCGGGAGCTCAGGCAGGGTAAGATCAGCTTTCTTT. Translation: CSGSSGRVRSAFF.

This clonotype appeared once. The V call is TRBV14, the J call TRBJ2-7, with no clear D. The germline V gene has CDR1 SGHDN and CDR2 FVKESK. V lost 1 base to trimming and J lost 5 bases, with 9 bases between them. This CDR3 has 13 residues. The DNA for the CDR3 is TGTGCCAGCAGCCAAGCAAGGGCCCACGAGCAGTACTTC. Its translation is CASSQARAHEQYF.

This sequence joins TRBV7-2 and TRBJ1-1; D is perhaps TRBD1 (6 bases). Per germline, CDR1 SGHTA and CDR2 FQGNSA. The CDR3 covers 15 residues. The ends were cut back, 6 bases at V and 3 bases at J, with 17 bases in the middle. The CDR3 here is CASSPLAGADTEAFF. The CDR3 DNA sequence: TGTGCCAGCAGTCCATTGGCGGGGGCGGACACTGAAGCTTTCTTT.

V usage is TRBV5-1 and J usage is TRBJ2-1; 9 nucleotides line up with TRBD1. This CDR3 is built from 16 residues. V was pared by 3 bases and J by 3 bases, with 7 bases of the junction left unmatched. Germline CDR1 reads SGHRS; CDR2 reads YFSETQ. CDR3: CASSSNTGGSYNEQFF. The CDR3 DNA reads TGCGCCAGCAGCTCTAACACAGGGGGCAGCTACAATGAGCAGTTCTTC. The full variable domain, with the rest looked up from reference TRBV5-1 and TRBJ2-1, is KAGVTQTPRYLIKTRGQQVTLSCSPISGHRSVSWYQQTPGQGLQFLFEYFSETQRNKGNFPGRFSGRQFSNSRSEMNVSTLELGDSALYLCASSSNTGGSYNEQFFGPGTRLTVL.

The chain is built from TRBV5-6 and TRBJ1-1; weak D call: TRBD1 (5 bases). V was clipped by 4 bases and J by 1 base, with 20 bases between them. This CDR3 has 17 residues. CDR1 and CDR2 (germline): SGHDT, YYEEEE. This chain's CDR3 is CASSGQGRTTPNTEAFF. The DNA for the CDR3 is TGTGCCAGCAGCGGGCAGGGACGGACTACCCCGAACACTGAAGCTTTCTTT.

The chain links TRBV12-3 or TRBV12-4 to TRBJ1-3, with D hard to call. The CDR3 is made up of 12 amino acids. V was trimmed by 2 bases and J by 3 bases, leaving 2 bases between them. This chain's CDR3 is CASSLHGNTIYF. Written as DNA, the CDR3 is TGTGCCAGCAGTTTACATGGAAACACCATATATTTT.